The 5 T cell receptor beta chains below all came from one sample that was sequenced in a study of glioma-infiltrating T cells. The iRepertoire nested amplicon-rescue multiplex PCR amplified TCR alpha and beta CDR3s from RNA. TCRdb itself ran the multiplex PCR reads through MiXCR, one entry per CDR3 protein. This sample has under 200,000 distinct CDR3 sequences, with approximately 40% found just once. Sample: glioma tissue, nonneoplastic brain tissue, or PBMCs (not recorded which). Receptor source: a human donor with low-grade glioma or glioblastoma, undergoing nonglioma brain surgery, or in good health (not recorded which).

Points on this clonotype: A much larger clone differs from this one at a single base, so this may be a read error. This rearrangement joins TRBV19 to TRBJ1-5; D possibly corresponds to TRBD1 (5 bases). There are 15 residues in the CDR3. Germline assignment: CDR1 LNHDA and CDR2 SQIVND (reference sequence). Here the CDR3 DNA reads TGTGCCAGTAGTGCCACGGGGGGTAGCAATAAGCCCCAGCATTTT. Translated: CASSATGGSNKPQHF.

The chain has TRBV12-3 or TRBV12-4 and TRBJ1-1, with 11 nucleotides matching TRBD1. The length of the CDR3 is 16 residues. J was trimmed by 3 bases and V by 6 bases; bases with no gene match: 9. The CDR3 spells CASRRTGGLRDTEAFF. CDR3 nucleotides: TGTGCCAGCAGAAGGACAGGGGGCTTGCGTGACACTGAAGCTTTCTTT.

About this clonotype itself: This sequence may be a read error, since a much larger clone differs from it by one base. Because it lacks the conserved phenylalanine or tryptophan at the end, this CDR3 is likely a read error. The CDR3 bases are TGTGCCACCAGTGATTCGATGGAACAGCGCCGTGGCTACACCTTA. Its translation is CATSDSMEQRRGYTL. V and J are TRBV24-1 and TRBJ1-2; unclear D gene. V was clipped by 2 bases and J by 7 bases, with 16 bases between them. Germline CDR1 KGHDR, CDR2 SFDVKD. This CDR3 has 15 residues.

This clonotype was observed a handful of times. The chain links TRBV2 to TRBJ1-1; TRBD1 agrees at 8 bases. Trimming at V came to 10 bases and at J to 10 bases, leaving 14 bases not matched to a gene. Germline CDR1 and CDR2: SNHLY and FYNNEI. CDR3 length: 13 amino acids. The CDR3 loop reads CAILVVGTGGAFF. In DNA form, the CDR3 reads TGTGCCATCCTTGTGGTGGGGACAGGTGGAGCTTTCTTT.

Notes on this clonotype: This may stem from a read error, because a much larger clone lies one nucleotide away. The conserved final phenylalanine or tryptophan is absent from the CDR3, which likely points to a read error. The DNA is left out, because the CDR3 cannot be placed on it with certainty; the CDR3 is given as TCRdb lists it. The genes are TRBV20-1 and TRBJ1-2. The germline gives CDR1 DFQATT, CDR2 SNEGSKA (reference sequence). Both ends counted, the CDR3 spans 8 residues. The CDR3 is CSARDHHL.